This TCR beta chain was retrieved from a study of blood T cell repertoires in COVID-19. Generated by immunoSEQ multiplex PCR, the TCRdb table keeps only in-frame clones and is missing some. In the table there are 270,000 or so clones, approximately 91% of which are singletons. J gave up 1 base and V 4 bases, and 2 bases lay outside the gene matches. The CDR3 contains 14 residues. Germline V CDR1 and CDR2: LGHDT, YNNKEL (reference sequence). As concerns this clone: The same CDR3 can be traced to other DNA sequences in this sample.

The clonotype was recovered from a woman aged 40 to 50 with acute COVID-19. The sequencing input was PBMCs or T cells enriched from blood (not recorded which). This sequence joins TRBV3-1 (or the pseudogene TRBV3-2) and TRBJ1-1, with 8 bases identical to TRBD1. CDR3 bases: TGTGCCAGCAGCCTAGGACAGGGGAACACTGAAGCTTTCTTT. Amino acids: CASSLGQGNTEAFF.